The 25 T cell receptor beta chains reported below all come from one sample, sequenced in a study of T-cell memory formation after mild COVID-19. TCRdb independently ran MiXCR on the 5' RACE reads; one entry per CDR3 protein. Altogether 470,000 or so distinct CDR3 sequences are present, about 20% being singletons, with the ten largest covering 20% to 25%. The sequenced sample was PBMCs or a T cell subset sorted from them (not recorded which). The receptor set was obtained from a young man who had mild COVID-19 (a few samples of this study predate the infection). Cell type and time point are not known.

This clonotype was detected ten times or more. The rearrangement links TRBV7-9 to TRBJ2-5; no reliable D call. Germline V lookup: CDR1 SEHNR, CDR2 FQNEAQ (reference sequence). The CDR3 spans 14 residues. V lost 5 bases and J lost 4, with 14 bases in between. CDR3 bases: TGTGCCAGCAGCCTAGTAGCCTCTGGAGAGACCCAGTACTTC. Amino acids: CASSLVASGETQYF.

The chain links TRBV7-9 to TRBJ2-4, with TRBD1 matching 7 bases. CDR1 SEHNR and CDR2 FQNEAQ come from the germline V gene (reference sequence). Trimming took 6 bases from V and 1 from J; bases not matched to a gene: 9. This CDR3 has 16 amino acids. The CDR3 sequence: CASSLTGVYAKNIQYF. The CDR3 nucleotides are TGTGCCAGCAGTCTAACAGGGGTATACGCCAAAAACATTCAGTACTTC.

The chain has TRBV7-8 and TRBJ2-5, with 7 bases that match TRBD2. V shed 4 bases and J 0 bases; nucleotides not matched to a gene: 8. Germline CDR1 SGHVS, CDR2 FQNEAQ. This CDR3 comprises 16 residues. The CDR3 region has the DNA TGTGCCAGCAGCTGGGGAGCTAGCGGCTACCAAGAGACCCAGTACTTC. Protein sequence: CASSWGASGYQETQYF.

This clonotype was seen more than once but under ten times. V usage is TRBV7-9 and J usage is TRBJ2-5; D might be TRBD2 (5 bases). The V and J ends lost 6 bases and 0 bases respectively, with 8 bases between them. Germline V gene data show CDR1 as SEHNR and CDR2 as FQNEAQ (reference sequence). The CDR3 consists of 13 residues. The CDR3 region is CASSWTYQETQYF. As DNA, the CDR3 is TGTGCCAGCAGTTGGACTTACCAAGAGACCCAGTACTTC.

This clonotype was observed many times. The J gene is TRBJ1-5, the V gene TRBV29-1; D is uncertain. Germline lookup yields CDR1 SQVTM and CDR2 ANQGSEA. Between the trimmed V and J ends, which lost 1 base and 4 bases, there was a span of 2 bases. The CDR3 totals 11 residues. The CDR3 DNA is TGCAGCGTTGAAGGGAATCAGCCCCAGCATTTT. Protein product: CSVEGNQPQHF.

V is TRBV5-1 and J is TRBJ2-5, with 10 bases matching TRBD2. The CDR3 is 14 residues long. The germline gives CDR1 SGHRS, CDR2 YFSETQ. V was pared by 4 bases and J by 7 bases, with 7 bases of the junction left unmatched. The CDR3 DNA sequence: TGCGCCAGCAGCCTGCTAGCGGGGGAGGGGACCCAGTACTTC. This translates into CASSLLAGEGTQYF. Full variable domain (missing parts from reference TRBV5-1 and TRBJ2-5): KAGVTQTPRYLIKTRGQQVTLSCSPISGHRSVSWYQQTPGQGLQFLFEYFSETQRNKGNFPGRFSGRQFSNSRSEMNVSTLELGDSALYLCASSLLAGEGTQYFGPGTRLLVL.

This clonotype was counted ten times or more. The CDR3 sequence is CASSRDFLGEQYF. As DNA, the CDR3 is TGTGCCAGTAGTAGAGACTTTCTGGGCGAGCAGTACTTC. The gene calls are TRBV19 and TRBJ2-7; D is uncertain. CDR1 and CDR2 (germline): LNHDA, SQIVND (reference sequence). V lost 4 bases and J 6 bases, leaving 13 bases between the germline ends. This CDR3 is 13 amino acids long.

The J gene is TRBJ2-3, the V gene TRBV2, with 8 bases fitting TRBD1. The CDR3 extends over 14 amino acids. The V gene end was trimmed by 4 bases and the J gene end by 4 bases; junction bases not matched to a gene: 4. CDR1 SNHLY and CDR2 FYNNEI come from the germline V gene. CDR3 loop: CASSGQGIADTQYF. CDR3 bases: TGTGCCAGCAGTGGACAGGGGATCGCAGATACGCAGTATTTT.

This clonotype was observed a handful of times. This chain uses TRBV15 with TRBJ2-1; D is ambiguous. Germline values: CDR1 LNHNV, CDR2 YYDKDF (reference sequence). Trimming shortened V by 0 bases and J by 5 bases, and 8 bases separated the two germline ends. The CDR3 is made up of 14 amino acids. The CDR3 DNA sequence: TGTGCCACCAGCAGAGAGAGGCAGGACAATGAGCAGTTCTTC. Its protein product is CATSRERQDNEQFF. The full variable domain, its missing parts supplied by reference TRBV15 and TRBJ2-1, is DAMVIQNPRYQVTQFGKPVTLSCSQTLNHNVMYWYQQKSSQAPKLLFHYYDKDFNNEADTPDNFQSRRPNTSFCFLDIRSPGLGDTAMYLCATSRERQDNEQFFGPGTRLTVL.

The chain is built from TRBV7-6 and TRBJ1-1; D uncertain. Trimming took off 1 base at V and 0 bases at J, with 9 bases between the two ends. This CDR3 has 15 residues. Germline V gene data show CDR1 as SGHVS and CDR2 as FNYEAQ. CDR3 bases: TGTGCCAGCAGCTTAGACCCGACCCTGAACACTGAAGCTTTCTTT. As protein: CASSLDPTLNTEAFF.

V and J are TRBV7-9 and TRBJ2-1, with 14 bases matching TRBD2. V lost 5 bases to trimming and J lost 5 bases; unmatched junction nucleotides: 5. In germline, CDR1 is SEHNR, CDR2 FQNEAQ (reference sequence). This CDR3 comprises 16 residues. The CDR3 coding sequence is TGTGCCAGCAGCCACCGACTAGCGGGGGGGCACAATGAGCAGTTCTTC. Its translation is CASSHRLAGGHNEQFF.

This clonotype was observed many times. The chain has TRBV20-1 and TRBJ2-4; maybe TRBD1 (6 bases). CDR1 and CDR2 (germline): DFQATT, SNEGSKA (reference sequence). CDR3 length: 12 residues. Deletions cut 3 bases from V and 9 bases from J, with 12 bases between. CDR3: CSASRQAPIQYF. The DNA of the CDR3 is TGCAGTGCTAGCAGACAGGCCCCCATTCAGTACTTC.

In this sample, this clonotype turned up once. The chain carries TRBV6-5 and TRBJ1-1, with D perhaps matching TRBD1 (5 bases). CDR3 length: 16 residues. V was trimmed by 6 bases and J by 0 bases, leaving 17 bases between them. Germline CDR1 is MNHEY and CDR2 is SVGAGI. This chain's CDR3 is CASSPLPGPMNTEAFF. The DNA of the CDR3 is TGTGCCAGCAGCCCCCTCCCGGGGCCCATGAACACTGAAGCTTTCTTT.

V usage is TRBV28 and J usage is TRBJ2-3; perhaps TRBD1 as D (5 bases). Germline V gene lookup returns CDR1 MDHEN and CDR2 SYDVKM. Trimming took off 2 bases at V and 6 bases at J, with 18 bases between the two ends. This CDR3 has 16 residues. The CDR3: CASSLIARARGDTQYF. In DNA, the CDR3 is TGTGCCAGCAGTTTAATAGCCCGAGCTAGGGGTGATACGCAGTATTTT.

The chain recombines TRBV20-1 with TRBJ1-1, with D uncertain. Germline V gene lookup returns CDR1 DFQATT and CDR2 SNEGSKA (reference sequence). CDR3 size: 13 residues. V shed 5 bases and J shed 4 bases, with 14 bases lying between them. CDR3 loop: CSAWASGVTEAFF. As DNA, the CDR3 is TGCAGTGCTTGGGCCAGTGGGGTCACTGAAGCTTTCTTT.

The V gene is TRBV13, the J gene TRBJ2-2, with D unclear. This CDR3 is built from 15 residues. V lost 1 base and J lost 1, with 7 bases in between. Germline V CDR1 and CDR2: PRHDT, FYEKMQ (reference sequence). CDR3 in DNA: TGTGCCAGCAGCTTAGTGGGTCGGAACACCGGGGAGCTGTTTTTT. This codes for CASSLVGRNTGELFF.

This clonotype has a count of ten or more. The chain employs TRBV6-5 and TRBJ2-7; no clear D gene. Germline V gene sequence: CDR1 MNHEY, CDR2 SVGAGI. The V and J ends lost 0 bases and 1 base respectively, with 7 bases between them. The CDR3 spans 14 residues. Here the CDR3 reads CASSYSGGSYEQYF. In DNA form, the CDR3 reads TGTGCCAGCAGTTACTCGGGCGGATCCTACGAGCAGTACTTC.

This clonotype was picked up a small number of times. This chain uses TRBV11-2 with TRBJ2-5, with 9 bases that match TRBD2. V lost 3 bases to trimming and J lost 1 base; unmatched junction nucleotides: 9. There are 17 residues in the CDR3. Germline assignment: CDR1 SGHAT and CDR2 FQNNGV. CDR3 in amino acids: CASSLVRGGGAQETQYF. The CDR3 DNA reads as TGTGCCAGCAGCTTGGTTCGGGGCGGGGGGGCCCAAGAGACCCAGTACTTC.

CDR3 bases: TGCGCCACCCGGGTGGGGCAGCTCAATCAGCCCCAGCATTTT. Amino acid sequence: CATRVGQLNQPQHF. V usage is TRBV4-3 and J usage is TRBJ1-5, with a possible D match to TRBD1 (5 bases). The CDR3 covers 14 residues. Germline CDR1 reads LGHNA; CDR2 reads YSLEER. The V end lost 10 bases, the J end lost 3 bases, and 16 bases lay between the germline ends.

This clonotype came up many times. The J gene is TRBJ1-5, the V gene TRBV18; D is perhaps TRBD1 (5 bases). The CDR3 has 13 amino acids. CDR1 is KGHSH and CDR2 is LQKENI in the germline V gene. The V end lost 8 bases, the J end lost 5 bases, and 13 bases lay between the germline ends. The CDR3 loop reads CASSPRGDQPQHF. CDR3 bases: TGTGCCAGCAGCCCAAGGGGTGATCAGCCCCAGCATTTT.

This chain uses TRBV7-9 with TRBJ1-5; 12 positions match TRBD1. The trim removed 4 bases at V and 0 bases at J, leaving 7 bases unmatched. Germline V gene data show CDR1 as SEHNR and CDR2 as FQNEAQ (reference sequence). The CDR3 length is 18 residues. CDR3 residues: CASSSGTGGGGSNQPQHF. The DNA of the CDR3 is TGTGCCAGCAGCTCCGGGACAGGGGGCGGGGGTAGCAATCAGCCCCAGCATTTT.

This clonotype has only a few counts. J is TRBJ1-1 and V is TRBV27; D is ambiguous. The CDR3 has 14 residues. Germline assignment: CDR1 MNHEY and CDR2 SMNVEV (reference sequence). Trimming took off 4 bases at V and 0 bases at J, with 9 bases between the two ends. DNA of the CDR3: TGTGCCAGCAGTTCAGAAAGTATGAACACTGAAGCTTTCTTT. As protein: CASSSESMNTEAFF.

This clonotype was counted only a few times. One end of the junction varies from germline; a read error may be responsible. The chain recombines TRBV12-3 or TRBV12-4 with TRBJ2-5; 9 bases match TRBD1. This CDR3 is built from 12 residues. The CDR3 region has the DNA TGTGCCAGCAGCCCCCGTCGGGACAGGGTGAACTTC. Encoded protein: CASSPRRDRVNF.

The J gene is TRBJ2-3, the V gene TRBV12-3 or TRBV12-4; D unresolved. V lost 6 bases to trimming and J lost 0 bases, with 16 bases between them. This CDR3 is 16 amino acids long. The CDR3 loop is CASRPRLELSTDTQYF. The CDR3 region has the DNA TGTGCCAGCAGGCCAAGACTTGAGCTAAGCACAGATACGCAGTATTTT.

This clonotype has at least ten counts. The CDR3 DNA sequence: TGTGCCAGCAGTTACTCCATACAGGGCGGAAACACTGAAGCTTTCTTT. The encoded protein is CASSYSIQGGNTEAFF. The J gene is TRBJ1-1, the V gene TRBV6-5; D might be TRBD1 (6 bases). Germline lookup yields CDR1 MNHEY and CDR2 SVGAGI. Trimming left V 0 bases short and J 2 bases short, with 13 bases between. There are 16 residues in the CDR3.